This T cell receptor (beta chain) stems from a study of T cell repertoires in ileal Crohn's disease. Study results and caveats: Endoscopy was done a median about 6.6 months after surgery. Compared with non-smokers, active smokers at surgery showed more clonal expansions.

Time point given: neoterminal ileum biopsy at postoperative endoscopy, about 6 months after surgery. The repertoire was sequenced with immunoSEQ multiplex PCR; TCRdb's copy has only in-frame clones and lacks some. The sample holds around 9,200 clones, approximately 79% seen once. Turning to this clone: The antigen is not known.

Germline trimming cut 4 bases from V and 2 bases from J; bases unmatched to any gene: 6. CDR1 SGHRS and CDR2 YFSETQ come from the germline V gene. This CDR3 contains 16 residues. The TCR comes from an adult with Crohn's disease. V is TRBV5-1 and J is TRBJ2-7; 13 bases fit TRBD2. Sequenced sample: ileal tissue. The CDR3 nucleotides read TGCGCCAGCAGCCGGACTAGCGGGAGTGTTACCTACGAGCAGTACTTC. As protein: CASSRTSGSVTYEQYF.